The 32 T cell receptor beta chains below come from one sample, sequenced in a study of shared clonotypes between healthy human individuals. Only in-frame clones appear in the TCRdb table, and some are missing; sequencing was by immunoSEQ multiplex PCR. Of hundreds of thousands of clones listed, 90% to 97% are singletons. Input material: naive CD4+ T cells sorted from blood. Subset in this sample: CD45RA+ positively selected. These receptor sequences come from a woman under 40 in good health.

The V call is TRBV28, the J call TRBJ2-3, with D unclear. This CDR3 region has 12 residues. V lost 6 bases, J lost 4 bases, and 8 bases lay in between. Germline V gives CDR1 MDHEN, CDR2 SYDVKM. CDR3 sequence (DNA): TGTGCCAGCAGAAATCAAGCAGATACGCAGTATTTT. Encoded protein: CASRNQADTQYF.

The genes are TRBV6-6 and TRBJ2-1; D is uncertain. With 0 bases removed from V and 9 bases from J, the gap between germline ends came to 15 bases. Germline-derived CDR1 and CDR2 are MNHNY and SVGAGI (reference sequence). The CDR3 is 15 amino acids. The CDR3 sequence is CASSYSSRAYGEQFF. Here the CDR3 DNA reads TGTGCCAGCAGTTACTCCTCGAGAGCTTACGGTGAGCAGTTCTTC.

This sequence joins TRBV6-6 and TRBJ1-5, with 8 positions matching TRBD1. Losses at the gene ends were 7 bases for V and 4 bases for J; bases not matched to a gene: 3. The germline V gene has CDR1 MNHNY and CDR2 SVGAGI (reference sequence). This CDR3 region has 13 residues. The CDR3 nucleotides are TGTGCCAGCACCACAGGGGGTAATCAGCCCCAGCATTTT. It yields the protein CASTTGGNQPQHF.

This clone has just one count. V and J are TRBV11-3 and TRBJ2-7; D is perhaps TRBD2 (5 bases). V dropped 0 bases and J dropped 6 bases, with 9 bases sitting between them. The germline gives CDR1 SGHNT, CDR2 YENEEA. This CDR3 region has 13 residues. CDR3 sequence reads: CASSLERASEQYF. Written as DNA, the CDR3 is TGTGCCAGCAGCTTAGAGAGGGCGAGCGAGCAGTACTTC.

For the CDR3, the DNA is TGTGCCAGCAGCTTCGGCCCAGGGTTTGGTGCTGGCTACACCTTC. It encodes CASSFGPGFGAGYTF. The chain is built from TRBV6-5 and TRBJ1-2; a possible D gene is TRBD1 (5 bases). V gave up 6 bases and J gave up 7 bases, with 21 bases separating them. The germline V gene has CDR1 MNHEY and CDR2 SVGAGI. The CDR3 is 15 residues long.

The J gene is TRBJ2-2, the V gene TRBV30; 9 bases are a match to TRBD2. Germline V gene data show CDR1 as GTSNPN and CDR2 as SVGIG (reference sequence). Trimming at V came to 2 bases and at J to 3 bases, leaving 4 bases not matched to a gene. The CDR3 loop spans 15 amino acids. Here the CDR3 DNA reads TGTGCCTGGAGTTATAGCGGGAGCTACACCGGGGAGCTGTTTTTT. Its translation is CAWSYSGSYTGELFF.

The chain combines TRBV4-1 with TRBJ1-6; D is ambiguous. The CDR3 length is 15 residues. In germline, CDR1 is MGHRA, CDR2 YSYEKL. V was clipped by 1 base and J by 9 bases, with 13 bases between them. CDR3 coding DNA: TGCGCCAGCAGCCAAGGAATGACCTGGGGTTCACCCCTCCACTTT. The encoded protein is CASSQGMTWGSPLHF.

The gene calls are TRBV13 and TRBJ1-1, with TRBD1 identical over 8 bases. This CDR3 spans 16 amino acids. Germline assignment: CDR1 PRHDT and CDR2 FYEKMQ (reference sequence). J was trimmed by 1 base and V by 6 bases; bases with no gene match: 10. The CDR3 bases are TGTGCCAGCAGTCGACCCTCAGGGGGCCGGAACACTGAAGCTTTCTTT. It translates to CASSRPSGGRNTEAFF. Full variable domain (outside the CDR3, taken from reference TRBV13 and TRBJ1-1): AAGVIQSPRHLIKEKRETATLKCYPIPRHDTVYWYQQGPGQDPQFLISFYEKMQSDKGSIPDRFSAQQFSDYHSELNMSSLELGDSALYFCASSRPSGGRNTEAFFGQGTRLTVV.

The chain couples TRBV5-5 to TRBJ2-7; D is possibly TRBD2 (6 bases). This CDR3 region has 17 residues. Trimming cost V 0 bases and J 2 bases, with 18 bases left between them. CDR1 is SGHKS, CDR2 YYEKEE, per germline (reference sequence). The CDR3 here is CASSLVSGVLITYEQYF. For the CDR3, the DNA is TGTGCCAGCAGCTTGGTATCGGGGGTTTTGATTACCTACGAGCAGTACTTC.

The chain employs TRBV6-5 and TRBJ1-2; 8 nucleotides line up with TRBD1. Germline V gives CDR1 MNHEY, CDR2 SVGAGI. This CDR3 region has 14 residues. The junction had 3 bases not matched to a gene; V was cut back by 5 bases and J by 1 base. The CDR3 sequence is CASSPDRGNYGYTF. In DNA form, the CDR3 reads TGTGCCAGCAGTCCAGACAGGGGTAACTATGGCTACACCTTC.

This sequence joins TRBV7-6 and TRBJ2-7; TRBD2 aligns across 8 bases. The germline CDR1 and CDR2 sequences are SGHVS and FNYEAQ. The trim removed 0 bases at V and 1 base at J, leaving 5 bases unmatched. This CDR3 has 16 amino acids. For the CDR3, the DNA is TGTGCCAGCAGCTTAGCGCTAGCGGGTGGATCCTACGAGCAGTACTTC. It specifies CASSLALAGGSYEQYF. Full variable domain (remainder filled in from reference TRBV7-6 and TRBJ2-7): GAGVSQSPRYKVTKRGQDVALRCDPISGHVSLYWYRQALGQGPEFLTYFNYEAQQDKSGLPNDRFSAERPEGSISTLTIQRTEQRDSAMYRCASSLALAGGSYEQYFGPGTRLTVT.

This chain connects TRBV11-1 to TRBJ2-2, with 9 bases that match TRBD2. This CDR3 region has 15 residues. Trimming removed 5 bases from V and 4 bases from J; junction bases left unmatched: 5. Germline lookup yields CDR1 SGHAT and CDR2 FQDESV (reference sequence). The chain's CDR3 is CASSIGLASTGELFF. As DNA, the CDR3 is TGTGCCAGCAGCATAGGACTAGCGAGCACCGGGGAGCTGTTTTTT.

This clone was seen just once. The rearrangement joins TRBV29-1 to TRBJ2-3; TRBD2 might be the D (6 bases). This CDR3 region has 13 residues. The germline V gene has CDR1 SQVTM and CDR2 ANQGSEA. V lost 6 bases and J 2 bases, leaving 12 bases between the germline ends. The CDR3 reads CSVIADDTDTQYF. The CDR3, as DNA: TGCAGCGTCATAGCGGACGACACAGATACGCAGTATTTT.

On this clone: Other DNA sequences from this sample encode an identical CDR3 as well. The chain is built from TRBV5-4 and TRBJ1-5; D remains unclear. CDR3 length equals 14 residues. V shed 0 bases and J shed 1 base, with 5 bases lying between them. Germline values: CDR1 SGHNT, CDR2 YYREEE (reference sequence). The CDR3 here is CASSLGGSNQPQHF. The CDR3 DNA follows: TGTGCCAGCAGCTTGGGAGGGAGCAATCAGCCCCAGCATTTT. Variable domain in full (rest from reference TRBV5-4 and TRBJ1-5): ETGVTQSPTHLIKTRGQQVTLRCSSQSGHNTVSWYQQALGQGPQFIFQYYREEENGRGNFPPRFSGLQFPNYSSELNVNALELDDSALYLCASSLGGSNQPQHFGDGTRLSIL.

The chain is built from TRBV11-2 and TRBJ2-7; 7 bases match TRBD2. The CDR3 extends over 15 amino acids. Trimming cost V 3 bases and J 5 bases; bases outside gene matches: 10. CDR1 and CDR2 (germline): SGHAT, FQNNGV. In DNA, the CDR3 is TGTGCCAGCAGCTTCCTCGGGGGGACTATCAACGAGCAGTACTTC. Amino acids: CASSFLGGTINEQYF. The complete variable domain, with remaining parts taken from reference TRBV11-2 and TRBJ2-7, reads EAGVAQSPRYKIIEKRQSVAFWCNPISGHATLYWYQQILGQGPKLLIQFQNNGVVDDSQLPKDRFSAERLKGVDSTLKIQPAKLEDSAVYLCASSFLGGTINEQYFGPGTRLTVT.

The chain recombines TRBV6-5 with TRBJ1-2; TRBD1 might be the D (6 bases). Trimming left V 8 bases short and J 2 bases short, with 12 bases between. The CDR3 loop spans 13 amino acids. Germline assignment: CDR1 MNHEY and CDR2 SVGAGI. This CDR3 is CASDRGSNYGYTF. The CDR3 nucleotides are TGTGCCAGCGATAGGGGGTCCAACTATGGCTACACCTTC.

The J gene is TRBJ2-5, the V gene TRBV13; TRBD2 might be the D (6 bases). The better agreement between TRBJ2-7 and the DNA end casts doubt on the J call. In germline, CDR1 is PRHDT, CDR2 FYEKMQ (reference sequence). There are 15 residues in the CDR3. In DNA, the CDR3 is TGTGCCAGCAGCCGAGGGACTCCCCCTTTCTACGAGCAGTACTTC. As protein: CASSRGTPPFYEQYF.

The genes are TRBV5-1 and TRBJ2-1; 8 nucleotides match TRBD2. In germline, CDR1 is SGHRS, CDR2 YFSETQ. The CDR3 covers 16 residues. J gave up 9 bases and V 2 bases, and 13 bases lay outside the gene matches. The CDR3 coding sequence is TGCGCCAGCAGCTTCACTAGCGGAGCCAGGGTCCTTGAGCAGTTCTTC. This codes for CASSFTSGARVLEQFF.

The chain carries TRBV19 and TRBJ1-4; D is unclear. Looked up from germline, CDR1 is LNHDA and CDR2 is SQIVND (reference sequence). The CDR3 consists of 14 residues. The germline V and J ends were trimmed by 7 bases and 0 bases, with 9 bases remaining between them. CDR3 bases: TGTGCCAGTAATTTCGGGACAACTAATGAAAAACTGTTTTTT. Translating gives CASNFGTTNEKLFF.

As to this clone: Additional DNA sequences in this sample encode the identical CDR3. The chain uses TRBV18 and TRBJ1-1; weak D call: TRBD1 (6 bases). V lost 5 bases, J lost 1 base, and 11 bases lay in between. The CDR3 covers 14 residues. CDR1 is KGHSH, CDR2 LQKENI, per germline. Written as DNA, the CDR3 is TGTGCCAGCTCATCAAGGACAGAGAACACTGAAGCTTTCTTT. Amino acid sequence: CASSSRTENTEAFF.

The chain links TRBV5-1 to TRBJ2-5; TRBD2 aligns across 9 bases. Germline CDR1 and CDR2: SGHRS and YFSETQ. V was pared by 2 bases and J by 5 bases, with 16 bases of the junction left unmatched. The CDR3 is 18 residues long. This CDR3 reads CASSFGSSGVAGVETQYF. The DNA of the CDR3 is TGCGCCAGCAGCTTTGGGTCTTCTGGGGTAGCGGGAGTGGAGACCCAGTACTTC.

The rearrangement uses TRBV19 and TRBJ2-3, with D maybe TRBD2 (5 bases). The CDR3 has 15 residues. V was pared by 6 bases and J by 6 bases, with 19 bases between. The germline gives CDR1 LNHDA, CDR2 SQIVND (reference sequence). The CDR3 bases are TGTGCCAGTAGCGGAATTGGGCCCGGGGAGGATACGCAGTATTTT. This sequence encodes CASSGIGPGEDTQYF.

The gene calls are TRBV6-5 and TRBJ2-3; perhaps D is TRBD1 or TRBD2 (6 bases each). Germline assignment: CDR1 MNHEY and CDR2 SVGAGI. Trimming shortened V by 0 bases and J by 3 bases, and 13 bases separated the two germline ends. The CDR3 contains 16 residues. The chain's CDR3 is CASSYSSGAGTDTQYF. The CDR3 coding sequence is TGTGCCAGCAGTTACTCCTCGGGGGCTGGTACAGATACGCAGTATTTT.

The J gene is TRBJ2-4, the V gene TRBV28; 7 bases map to TRBD1. The junction had 11 bases not matched to a gene; V was cut back by 2 bases and J by 7 bases. CDR3 length equals 16 residues. Germline CDR1 is MDHEN and CDR2 is SYDVKM. Here the CDR3 DNA reads TGTGCCAGCAGTTTACCCCTATTAGGGGGCCGCAACATTCAGTACTTC. It yields the protein CASSLPLLGGRNIQYF.

The V gene is TRBV4-1, the J gene TRBJ1-6, with 9 bases that match TRBD1. The CDR3 has 17 residues. Germline-derived CDR1 and CDR2 are MGHRA and YSYEKL. J lost 6 bases, V lost 4 bases, and 10 bases had no gene match. The CDR3 protein is CASSPTMDRGGNSPLHF. As DNA, the CDR3 is TGCGCCAGCAGCCCCACCATGGACAGGGGTGGTAATTCACCCCTCCACTTT.

J is TRBJ2-7 and V is TRBV5-1; 12 nucleotides match TRBD2. Germline V gene data show CDR1 as SGHRS and CDR2 as YFSETQ. Trimming removed 2 bases from V and 7 bases from J; junction bases left unmatched: 13. CDR3 length: 17 amino acids. CDR3 sequence: CASSLAPSSGRAREQYF. CDR3 in DNA: TGCGCCAGCAGCTTAGCACCCTCTAGCGGGAGGGCCAGAGAGCAGTACTTC. The full variable domain, with the rest looked up from reference TRBV5-1 and TRBJ2-7, is KAGVTQTPRYLIKTRGQQVTLSCSPISGHRSVSWYQQTPGQGLQFLFEYFSETQRNKGNFPGRFSGRQFSNSRSEMNVSTLELGDSALYLCASSLAPSSGRAREQYFGPGTRLTVT.

The chain combines TRBV6-1 with TRBJ1-3; TRBD1 might be the D (6 bases). V gave up 7 bases and J gave up 10 bases, with 11 bases separating them. This CDR3 is 11 amino acids long. Germline V gene lookup returns CDR1 MNHNS and CDR2 SASEGT. CDR3 residues: CASTQGRTIYF. For the CDR3, the DNA is TGTGCCAGCACACAGGGACGTACCATATATTTT.

This sequence joins TRBV6-4 and TRBJ1-5, with D maybe TRBD1 (6 bases). This CDR3 is built from 13 residues. Per germline, CDR1 MRHNA and CDR2 SNTAGT. V gave up 4 bases and J gave up 6 bases, with 10 bases separating them. The DNA for the CDR3 is TGTGCCAGCAGTGGTGAAGGGGGTCAGCCCCAGCATTTT. It encodes CASSGEGGQPQHF.

V and J are TRBV19 and TRBJ1-5, with D perhaps matching TRBD1 (5 bases). The CDR3 is made up of 15 amino acids. Germline values: CDR1 LNHDA, CDR2 SQIVND (reference sequence). V was clipped by 0 bases and J by 5 bases, with 11 bases between them. The CDR3, as DNA: TGTGCCAGTAGTATAGAGGCAGGGATCTATCAGCCCCAGCATTTT. Residues: CASSIEAGIYQPQHF. Full variable domain (remainder filled in from reference TRBV19 and TRBJ1-5): DGGITQSPKYLFRKEGQNVTLSCEQNLNHDAMYWYRQDPGQGLRLIYYSQIVNDFQKGDIAEGYSVSREKKESFPLTVTSAQKNPTAFYLCASSIEAGIYQPQHFGDGTRLSIL.

The chain carries TRBV11-2 and TRBJ2-5; D is possibly TRBD2 (6 bases). Trimming took 4 bases from V and 7 from J, leaving 19 bases between them. The germline gives CDR1 SGHAT, CDR2 FQNNGV. The CDR3 runs 15 residues. The CDR3 loop is CASSSIWGDFRTQYF. The DNA for the CDR3 is TGTGCCAGCAGCTCCATCTGGGGGGACTTTAGGACCCAGTACTTC.

The chain has TRBV28 and TRBJ2-5, with TRBD1 as a possible D gene (5 bases). Looked up from germline, CDR1 is MDHEN and CDR2 is SYDVKM. The CDR3 covers 14 residues. The V end lost 7 bases, the J end lost 2 bases, and 14 bases lay between the germline ends. The CDR3 coding sequence is TGTGCCAGCACCCCCGCCAACAGGCAAGAGACCCAGTACTTC. It yields the protein CASTPANRQETQYF.

The chain employs TRBV5-6 and TRBJ2-5; D possibly uses TRBD1 or TRBD2 (5 bases each). V lost 4 bases, J lost 1 base, and 14 bases lay in between. The germline CDR1 and CDR2 sequences are SGHDT and YYEEEE. This CDR3 is built from 15 residues. Here the CDR3 DNA reads TGTGCCAGCAGCGGGACGACTGGCCCCCAAGAGACCCAGTACTTC. This codes for CASSGTTGPQETQYF.